Sequencing of this TCR beta chain was carried out in a study of cytomegalovirus exposure and HLA in healthy donors. Whole-study results and caveats: Donors belonging to an Asian-associated ancestry cluster reportedly showed fewer N-insertions in productive TCRs than the approximately 670-donor mean, according to what a later analysis found.

About this clone itself: Its target is not known.

The PCR used 60 Vbeta and 13 Jbeta primers. Generated by immunoSEQ multiplex PCR, the TCRdb table keeps only in-frame clones and is missing some. Of 100,000 to 150,000 clones listed, 80% were seen once; the top ten hold 1%. The V and J ends lost 6 bases and 2 bases respectively, with 17 bases between them. This CDR3 is 15 amino acids long. From germline, CDR1 is MDHEN and CDR2 SYDVKM. Sequenced: PBMCs. The chain joins TRBV28 to TRBJ2-7; D not certain. The origin of this receptor is a man between 40 and 49 years old in good health and CMV-seronegative. CDR3 sequence reads: CASSTPGLGTYEQYF. As DNA, the CDR3 is TGTGCCAGCAGCACGCCCGGCCTAGGTACCTACGAGCAGTACTTC.